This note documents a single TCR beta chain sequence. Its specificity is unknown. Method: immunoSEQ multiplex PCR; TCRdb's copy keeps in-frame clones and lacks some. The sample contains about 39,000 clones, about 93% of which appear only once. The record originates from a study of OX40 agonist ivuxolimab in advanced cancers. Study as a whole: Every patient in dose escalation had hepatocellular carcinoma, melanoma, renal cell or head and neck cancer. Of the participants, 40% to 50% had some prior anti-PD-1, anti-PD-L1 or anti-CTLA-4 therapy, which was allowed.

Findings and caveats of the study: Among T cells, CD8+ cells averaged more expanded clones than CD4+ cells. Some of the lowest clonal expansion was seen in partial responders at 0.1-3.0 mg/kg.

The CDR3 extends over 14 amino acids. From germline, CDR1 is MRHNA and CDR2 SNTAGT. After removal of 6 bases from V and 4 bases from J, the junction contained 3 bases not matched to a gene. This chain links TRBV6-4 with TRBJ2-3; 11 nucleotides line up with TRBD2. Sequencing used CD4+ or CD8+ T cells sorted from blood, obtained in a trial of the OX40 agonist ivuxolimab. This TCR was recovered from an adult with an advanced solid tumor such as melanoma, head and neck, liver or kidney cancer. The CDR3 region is CASSETSGADTQYF. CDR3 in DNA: TGTGCCAGCAGCGAGACTAGCGGGGCAGATACGCAGTATTTT.